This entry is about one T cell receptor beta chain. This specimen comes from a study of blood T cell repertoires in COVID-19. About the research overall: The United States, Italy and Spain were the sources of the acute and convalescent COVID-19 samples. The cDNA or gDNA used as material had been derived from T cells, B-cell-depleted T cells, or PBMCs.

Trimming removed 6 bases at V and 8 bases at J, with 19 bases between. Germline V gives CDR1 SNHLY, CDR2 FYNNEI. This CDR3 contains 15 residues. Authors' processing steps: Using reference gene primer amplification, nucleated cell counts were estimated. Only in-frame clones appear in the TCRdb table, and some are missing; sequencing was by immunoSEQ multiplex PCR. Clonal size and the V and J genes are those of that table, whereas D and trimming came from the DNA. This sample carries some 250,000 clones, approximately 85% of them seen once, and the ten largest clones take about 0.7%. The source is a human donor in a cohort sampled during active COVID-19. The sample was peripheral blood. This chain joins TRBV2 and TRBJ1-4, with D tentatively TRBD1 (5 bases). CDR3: CASSIQGSVGEKLFF. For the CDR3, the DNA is TGTGCCAGCAGCATCCAGGGTTCTGTGGGAGAAAAACTGTTTTTT.